Ten or more counts support the clone carrying this TCR beta chain. On the basis of clinical symptoms, serum thyroxine and TRAb, thyroid ultrasound and orbital computed tomography, diagnoses were made. The CDR3 consists of 15 residues. Trimming took 7 bases from V and 4 from J, leaving 17 bases between them. The sample originates from a study of T cells in Graves' hyperthyroidism and ophthalmopathy. RNA transcripts gave rise to amplified TCR beta CDR3 regions. With the HTBI primer set, the TCR CDR3 went through a first round of RT-PCR. TCRdb re-analysed the multiplex PCR reads in MiXCR, keeping a single row per CDR3 protein. This table holds about 690,000 distinct CDR3 sequences, 15% to 20% found once.

This clonotype was sampled from a man aged 45-65 years with Graves' hyperthyroidism. The sample was blood. The rearrangement joins TRBV12-3 or TRBV12-4 to TRBJ2-1; no firm D call. DNA for the CDR3: TGTGCCAGCAAAAACGGAGACTTGGATTACAATGAGCAGTTCTTC. Translated: CASKNGDLDYNEQFF.